This TCR beta chain was obtained from a study of blood T cell repertoires in COVID-19. Background on the study: Samples representing acute and convalescent COVID-19 were sourced from the United States, Italy and Spain.

Produced via immunoSEQ multiplex PCR; TCRdb's table is partial and in-frame only. The table lists approximately 170,000 clones, more than 85% of them singletons. The sequence was obtained from a man aged 25 to 40 with acute or convalescent COVID-19. Material for sequencing was peripheral blood.

In nucleotides, the CDR3 is TGTGCCAGCAGCTTAGCAACAGGGGGCATTCCCTATGGCTACACCTTC. As protein: CASSLATGGIPYGYTF. V gene TRBV7-9 combines with J gene TRBJ1-2, with 9 bases that match TRBD1. J lost 4 bases, V lost 0 bases, and 6 bases had no gene match. Per the germline V gene, CDR1 is SEHNR and CDR2 is FQNEAQ (reference sequence). There are 16 residues in the CDR3.